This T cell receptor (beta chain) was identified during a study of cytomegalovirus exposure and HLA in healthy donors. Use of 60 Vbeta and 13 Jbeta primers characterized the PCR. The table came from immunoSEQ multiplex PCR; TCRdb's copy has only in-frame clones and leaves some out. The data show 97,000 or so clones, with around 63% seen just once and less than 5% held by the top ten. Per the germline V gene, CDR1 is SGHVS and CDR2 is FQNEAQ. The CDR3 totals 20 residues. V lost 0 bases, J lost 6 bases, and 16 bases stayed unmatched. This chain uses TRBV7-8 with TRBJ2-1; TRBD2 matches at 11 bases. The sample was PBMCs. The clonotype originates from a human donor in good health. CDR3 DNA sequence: TGTGCCAGCAGCTTAGCTACGGGGCTCAGTAGACTAGCGGGGTTCAATGAGCAGTTCTTC. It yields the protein CASSLATGLSRLAGFNEQFF.